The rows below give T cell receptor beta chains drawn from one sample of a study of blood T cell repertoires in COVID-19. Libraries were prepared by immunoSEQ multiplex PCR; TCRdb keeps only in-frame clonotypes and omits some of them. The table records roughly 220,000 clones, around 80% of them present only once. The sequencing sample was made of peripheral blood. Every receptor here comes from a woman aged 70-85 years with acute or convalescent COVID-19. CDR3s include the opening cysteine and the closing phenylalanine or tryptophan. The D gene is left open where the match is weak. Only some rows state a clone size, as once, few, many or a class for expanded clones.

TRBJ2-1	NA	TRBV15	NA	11	CATRNYNEQFF	TGTGCCACGAGAAACTACAATGAGCAGTTCTTC
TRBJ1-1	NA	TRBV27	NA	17	CASSLREGPFPGAEAFF	TGTGCCAGCAGTCTTCGGGAGGGGCCATTCCCAGGTGCTGAAGCTTTCTTT
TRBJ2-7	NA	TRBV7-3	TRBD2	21	CASSLVPGGDYPPRDDYEQYF	TGTGCCAGCAGCTTAGTCCCGGGGGGGGACTACCCCCCAAGGGATGACTACGAGCAGTACTTC
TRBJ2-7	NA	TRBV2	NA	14	CASSSSVLGGEQYF	TGTGCCAGCAGCTCGAGCGTACTAGGGGGTGAGCAGTACTTC
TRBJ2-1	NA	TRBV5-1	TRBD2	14	CASSLGLAGNEQFF	TGCGCCAGCAGCTTGGGGCTAGCGGGCAATGAGCAGTTCTTC
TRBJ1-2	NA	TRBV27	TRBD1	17	CASSFTGGYRNNYGYTF	TGTGCCAGCAGTTTCACAGGGGGGTATAGGAATAACTATGGCTACACCTTC
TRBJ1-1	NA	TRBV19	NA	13	CASSWPGDTEAFF	TGTGCCAGTAGCTGGCCAGGGGACACTGAAGCTTTCTTT
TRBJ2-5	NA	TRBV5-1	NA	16	CASSLAGGAWEETQYF	TGCGCCAGCAGCTTGGCGGGCGGGGCGTGGGAAGAGACCCAGTACTTC
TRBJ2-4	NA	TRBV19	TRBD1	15	CASSNTGVAKNIQYF	TGTGCCAGTAGTAACACAGGGGTTGCCAAAAACATTCAGTACTTC
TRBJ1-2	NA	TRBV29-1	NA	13	CSVALGANYGYTF	TGCAGCGTTGCTCTAGGGGCTAACTATGGCTACACCTTC
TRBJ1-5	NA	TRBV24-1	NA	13	CATSDSGWQPQHF	TGTGCCACCAGTGACTCAGGGTGGCAGCCCCAGCATTTT
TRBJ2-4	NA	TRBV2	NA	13	CASSGRAMDIQYF	TGTGCCAGCAGTGGGAGGGCTATGGACATTCAGTACTTC
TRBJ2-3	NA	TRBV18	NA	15	CASSPRTGRTDTQYF	TGTGCCAGCTCACCAAGGACTGGCCGCACAGATACGCAGTATTTT
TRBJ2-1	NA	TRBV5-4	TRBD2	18	CASSGISAGGRVYNEQFF	TGTGCCAGCAGCGGGATATCGGCGGGCGGGAGGGTATACAATGAGCAGTTCTTC
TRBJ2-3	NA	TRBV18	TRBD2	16	CASSPGTSGSTDTQYF	TGTGCCAGCTCACCAGGTACTAGCGGGAGCACAGATACGCAGTATTTT
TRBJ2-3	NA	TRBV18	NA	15	CASSRSSGREDTQYF	TGTGCCAGCTCACGGTCGTCGGGCAGGGAAGATACGCAGTATTTT
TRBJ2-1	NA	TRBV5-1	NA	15	CASSPGGEVYNEQFF	TGCGCCAGCAGCCCCGGGGGAGAAGTGTACAATGAGCAGTTCTTC
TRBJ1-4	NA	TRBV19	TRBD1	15	CASSLRTGFNEKLFF	TGTGCCAGTAGTCTCCGGACAGGCTTTAATGAAAAACTGTTTTTT
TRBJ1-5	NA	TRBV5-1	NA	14	CASSLGPGPQPQHF	TGCGCCAGCAGCTTGGGGCCAGGGCCTCAGCCCCAGCATTTT
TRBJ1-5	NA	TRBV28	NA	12	CASSPPPSPQHF	TGTGCCAGCAGTCCCCCCCCCTCGCCCCAGCATTTT
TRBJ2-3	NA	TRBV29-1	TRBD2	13	CSAPELAGDTQYF	TGCAGCGCCCCTGAACTAGCGGGGGATACGCAGTATTTT
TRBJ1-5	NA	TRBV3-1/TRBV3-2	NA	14	CASSQVLGNQPQHF	TGTGCCAGCAGCCAAGTACTCGGCAATCAGCCCCAGCATTTT
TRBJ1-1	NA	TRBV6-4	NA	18	CASSDSIRVLVRTTEAFF	TGTGCCAGCAGTGACTCGATCAGGGTTCTGGTCCGGACCACTGAAGCTTTCTTT
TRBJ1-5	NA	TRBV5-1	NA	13	CASSLAGDQPQHF	TGCGCCAGCAGCTTAGCAGGGGATCAGCCCCAGCATTTT
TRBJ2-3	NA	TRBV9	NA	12	CASRRDTDTQYF	TGTGCCAGCAGGAGGGACACAGATACGCAGTATTTT
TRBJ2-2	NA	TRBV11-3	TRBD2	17	CASSPGLAGEASGELFF	TGTGCCAGCAGCCCCGGACTAGCGGGAGAGGCGTCCGGGGAGCTGTTTTTT
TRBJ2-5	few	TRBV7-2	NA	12	CASSRTQETQYF	TGTGCCAGCAGCCGAACTCAAGAGACCCAGTACTTC
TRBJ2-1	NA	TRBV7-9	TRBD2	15	CASSTGTSSYNEQFF	TGTGCCAGCAGCACCGGGACTAGTTCCTACAATGAGCAGTTCTTC
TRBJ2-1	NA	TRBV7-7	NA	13	CASSLAGGNEQFF	TGTGCTAGCAGCTTAGCTGGGGGGAATGAGCAGTTCTTC
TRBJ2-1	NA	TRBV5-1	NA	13	CASSLASGTDQFF	TGCGCCAGCAGCTTGGCTTCGGGAACAGACCAGTTCTTC